This is a list of T cell receptor beta chains from one sample in a study of breast tumors, draining lymph nodes, adjacent tissues. One entry per CDR3 protein, called by TCRdb with MiXCR from the multiplex PCR reads. The sample yields roughly 130,000 distinct CDR3 sequences, about 20% seen once. Sample: axillary lymph node tissue. All receptors come from a female donor with breast cancer. Some clones in this sample may be carry-over from other donors' samples. CDR3s include the opening cysteine and the closing phenylalanine or tryptophan. The D gene is left open where the match is weak. For some rows the clone size is stated as once, few or many, or as a class when expanded; others skip it.

v_call,j_call,clone_size,d_call,cdr3_nt,cdr3_aa
TRBV28,TRBJ2-1,NA,TRBD2,TGTGCCAGCAGTACCCGGACTAGCGGACCCTACAATGAGCAGTTCTTC,CASSTRTSGPYNEQFF
TRBV5-1,TRBJ2-2,many,NA,TGCGCCAGCAGGTCGGGGACCCTGGGGACCGGGGAGCTGTTTTTT,CASRSGTLGTGELFF
TRBV20-1,TRBJ2-7,many,TRBD2,TGCAGTGCTAGACCGGCTTCTAGCGGGGGGGCCCGGCAGTACTTC,CSARPASSGGARQYF
TRBV4-1,TRBJ2-3,many,TRBD2,TGCGCCAGCAGCCTAAGACTAGCGGGGGATATCACAGATACGCAGTATTTT,CASSLRLAGDITDTQYF
TRBV6-4,TRBJ2-1,many,NA,TGTGCCACCCACCCTAGCTCCTACAATGAGCAGTTCTTC,CATHPSSYNEQFF
TRBV20-1,TRBJ2-3,many,TRBD2,TGCAGTGCTAGAGATCTAGCGGGGGCTGGGTTGGATACGCAGTATTTT,CSARDLAGAGLDTQYF
TRBV20-1,TRBJ1-4,many,NA,TGCAGTGCCGAAAGGCCCGCGAAAAATGAAAAACTGTTTTTT,CSAERPAKNEKLFF
TRBV5-1,TRBJ2-1,many,NA,TGCGCCAGCAGCTTGGACAATGAGCAGTTCTTC,CASSLDNEQFF
TRBV20-1,TRBJ2-3,many,TRBD2,TGCAGTGCTAGTGGGAGCGGGAGGCGGGGGGGGGGGACAGATACGCAGTATTTT,CSASGSGRRGGGTDTQYF
TRBV20-1,TRBJ2-7,many,TRBD1,TGCAGTGCAACGGACAGGGCGGCCTACGAGCAGTACTTC,CSATDRAAYEQYF
TRBV6-1,TRBJ2-2,many,NA,TGTGCCAGCAGTGTCCTTACCGGGGAGCTGTTTTTT,CASSVLTGELFF
TRBV6-5,TRBJ1-5,many,NA,TGTGCCAGCAGTCCTGACAGGCTTCAGCCCCAGCATTTT,CASSPDRLQPQHF
TRBV5-8,TRBJ1-2,many,NA,TGTGCCAGCAGCTTGGTACAGCCCTATGGCTACACCTTC,CASSLVQPYGYTF
TRBV20-1,TRBJ2-3,many,TRBD2,TGCAGTGCGGATGAGCGGGGGGCCCGCACAGATACGCAGTATTTT,CSADERGARTDTQYF
TRBV7-2,TRBJ2-1,many,NA,TGTGCCAGCAGCTCCCAGGGTGGCGGGGAGCAGTTCTTC,CASSSQGGGEQFF
TRBV7-9,TRBJ1-4,many,NA,TGTGCCAGCAGCTTAGCGTTCGGGGGAGTTGGTGAAAAACTGTTTTTT,CASSLAFGGVGEKLFF
TRBV6-1,TRBJ2-1,NA,TRBD2,TGTGCCAGCAAACTAGCGGGAAGGAGCAATGAGCAGTTCTTC,CASKLAGRSNEQFF
TRBV19,TRBJ1-5,many,TRBD1,TGTGCCAGTAGTCATGGACAGGTCCCCCAGCCCCAGCATTTT,CASSHGQVPQPQHF
TRBV14,TRBJ2-5,many,TRBD2,TGTGCCAGCAGCCCGCGTGGAGCGGGGCAACAAGAGACCCAGTACTTC,CASSPRGAGQQETQYF
TRBV7-9,TRBJ1-6,many,TRBD1,TGTGCCAGCAGCTCCCGGACAGGGGTCTCACCCCTCCACTTT,CASSSRTGVSPLHF
TRBV19,TRBJ2-1,NA,TRBD2,TGTGCCAGTAGTTCGCAGACTAGCAGGGAGGAGCAGTTCTTC,CASSSQTSREEQFF
TRBV5-1,TRBJ1-1,NA,NA,TGCGCCAGCAGCTTGGGTAGCACCCTGAACACTGAAGCTTTCTTT,CASSLGSTLNTEAFF
TRBV14,TRBJ2-6,NA,TRBD2,TGTGCCAGCAGATTAGCGGGAGTTTCTGGGGCCAACGTCCTGACTTTC,CASRLAGVSGANVLTF
TRBV20-1,TRBJ1-1,NA,NA,TGCAGTGCTAGAGATAGGGTGATCGCTTTCTTT,CSARDRVIAFF
TRBV5-1,TRBJ1-4,many,NA,TGCGCCAGCAGCTCTGGAGGGACTAATGAAAAACTGTTTTTT,CASSSGGTNEKLFF
TRBV5-8,TRBJ1-2,many,TRBD1,TGTGCCAGCAGCTTGGTGGGACAGAACTATGGCTACACCTTC,CASSLVGQNYGYTF
TRBV7-3,TRBJ2-3,many,TRBD1,TGTGCCAGCAGCTCAAAGGGTAGGGGGCATGGCACAGATACGCAGTATTTT,CASSSKGRGHGTDTQYF
TRBV29-1,TRBJ1-4,NA,TRBD1,TGCAGCGTTGGAGGAACAGGGGGCTATGAAAAACTGTTTTTT,CSVGGTGGYEKLFF
TRBV6-2/TRBV6-3,TRBJ2-3,many,NA,TGTGCCAGCAGTTACTCAGATACGCAGTATTTT,CASSYSDTQYF
TRBV6-5,TRBJ1-1,NA,TRBD1,TGTGCCAGCAGCTCCGGGACAGGGAACACTGAAGCTTTCTTT,CASSSGTGNTEAFF
TRBV20-1,TRBJ1-5,many,NA,TGCAGTGCCCAAGCCGGGGTCCAGCAGCCCCAGCATTTT,CSAQAGVQQPQHF
TRBV6-1,TRBJ2-7,many,NA,TGTGCCAGCAGTGTGACCCCCTACGAGCAGTACTTC,CASSVTPYEQYF
TRBV15,TRBJ2-1,many,NA,TGTGCCACCAGCAGTTGGGGGGGCGCCTACAATGAGCAGTTCTTC,CATSSWGGAYNEQFF
TRBV12-3/TRBV12-4,TRBJ2-5,many,TRBD2,TGTGCCAGCAGTAGGGACACCCCAGCCACTAGCGGGGGAACGACCCAGTACTTC,CASSRDTPATSGGTTQYF
TRBV20-1,TRBJ1-2,many,TRBD1,TGCAGTGCTAGAATTTTGCAGGGGGCCACGGTTGGCTACACCTTC,CSARILQGATVGYTF
TRBV24-1,TRBJ2-3,many,TRBD1,TGTGCCACCAGTGATGCGACAGGGGGCACAGATACGCAGTATTTT,CATSDATGGTDTQYF
TRBV2,TRBJ2-1,many,TRBD2,TGTGCCAGCAGTGAAGATGGAGCGGGAGGGCCCAATGAGCAGTTCTTC,CASSEDGAGGPNEQFF
TRBV19,TRBJ1-2,many,NA,TGTGCCAGGACAAATAACTATGGCTACACCTTC,CARTNNYGYTF
TRBV27,TRBJ2-3,NA,NA,TGTGCCAGCAGTTTCAGCTTAGCAACGTTGGCAGATACGCAGTATTTT,CASSFSLATLADTQYF
TRBV2,TRBJ2-7,many,NA,TGTGCCAGCAGACCGGGACTTTACGAGCAGTACTTC,CASRPGLYEQYF
TRBV2,TRBJ1-6,many,NA,TGTGCCAGCAGTGAAACAGAATCACCCCTCCACTTT,CASSETESPLHF
TRBV6-1,TRBJ2-2,NA,NA,TGTGCCAGCTGTGAAATCCTCACCGGGGAGCTGTTTTTT,CASCEILTGELFF
TRBV3-1,TRBJ2-6,NA,TRBD1,TGTGCCAGCAGCCAAGAAATGGGACAGGTGGGTGGGGCCAACGTCCTGACTTTC,CASSQEMGQVGGANVLTF
TRBV4-1,TRBJ2-7,many,NA,TGCGCCAGCAGCCAAGAAGCACCGGGGGTGTCCTACGAGCAGTACTTC,CASSQEAPGVSYEQYF
TRBV12-3/TRBV12-4,TRBJ1-6,many,NA,TGTGCCAGCAGTCCCGGGACGGGAAATTCACCCCTCCACTTT,CASSPGTGNSPLHF